This T cell receptor beta chain derives from a study of T cell repertoires in cytomegalovirus infection. Study summary: HLA-B-restricted CMV epitopes that are well studied, plus recently identified HLA-C-restricted ones, were used by the study. CMV infection plus the matching HLA type was flagged by public TCR beta signatures.

TCRdb fed the reads into MiXCR, producing one record per CDR3 protein. The table lists around 200,000 distinct CDR3 sequences, about 38% of them singletons, with approximately 60% in the top ten. This clonotype was seen more than once but under ten times. The antigen remains unidentified. This CDR3 contains 16 residues. CDR1 KGHDR and CDR2 SFDVKD come from the germline V gene. V lost 4 bases, J lost 4 bases, and 8 bases stayed unmatched. Study outcomes and limitations: HLA-C-restricted CMV-specific TCR beta clonotypes prevailed in the ex vivo response. Totalled public TCR beta family frequency picked out people who carried CMV plus the relevant HLA.

The source material was CD8+ T cells from cultured PBMCs, sampled from culture after CMV antigen stimulation. The V and J genes are TRBV24-1 and TRBJ2-5; 10 bases agree with TRBD1. This sequence originates from a human donor in good health (CMV status not recorded). Some clones in this sample may be carry-over from other donors' samples. The CDR3 nucleotides are TGTGCCACCAGTGACCCCGACAGGGGGCAGGGAGAGACCCAGTACTTC. Translation: CATSDPDRGQGETQYF.